This T cell receptor (beta chain) was documented in a study of T cell repertoires in cytomegalovirus infection. Study information: Based on public TCR beta signatures, there were indications of CMV infection and of a matching HLA type. Study-level findings and limits: Carriers of CMV and the relevant HLA type were discriminated by public TCR beta frequency. Dominating the ex vivo response were HLA-C-restricted CMV-specific TCR beta clonotypes.

The germline gives CDR1 SGHAT, CDR2 FQNNGV. Trimming at V came to 3 bases and at J to 8 bases, leaving 16 bases not matched to a gene. The length of the CDR3 is 17 residues. This clonotype was counted only a few times. Its cognate antigen is unknown. TCRdb reprocessed the reads via MiXCR and lists one record per CDR3 protein. The sample consists of some 940,000 distinct CDR3 sequences, roughly 30% of them appearing once. Sequencing used cultured CD8+ T cells from PBMCs, obtained from culture after CMV antigen stimulation. The TCR comes from a human donor in good health (CMV status not recorded). Some clones in this sample may be carry-over from other donors' samples. The chain couples TRBV11-2 to TRBJ2-1; TRBD1 aligns across 7 bases. CDR3 residues: CASSLGTTGVGFDEQFF. The CDR3 DNA reads TGTGCCAGCAGCTTGGGTACCACAGGGGTGGGGTTCGATGAGCAGTTCTTC.